The sequence of this T cell receptor (beta chain) was determined in a study of blood T cell repertoires in COVID-19. The germline gives CDR1 LGHNA, CDR2 YNFKEQ. Trimming removed 2 bases from V and 3 bases from J; junction bases left unmatched: 7. The CDR3 has 15 residues. Some clones are missing from TCRdb's copy, which holds only in-frame ones; the method was immunoSEQ multiplex PCR. The sample lists tens of thousands of clones, around 90% occurring once. This chain connects TRBV4-2 to TRBJ2-7; 7 nucleotides agree with TRBD2. What was sequenced was peripheral blood. The TCR sequence derives from a man aged 45 to 65 with active COVID-19. The CDR3 sequence: CASSQNPSGNYEQYF. As DNA, the CDR3 is TGTGCCAGCAGCCAAAACCCTAGCGGTAACTACGAGCAGTACTTC.